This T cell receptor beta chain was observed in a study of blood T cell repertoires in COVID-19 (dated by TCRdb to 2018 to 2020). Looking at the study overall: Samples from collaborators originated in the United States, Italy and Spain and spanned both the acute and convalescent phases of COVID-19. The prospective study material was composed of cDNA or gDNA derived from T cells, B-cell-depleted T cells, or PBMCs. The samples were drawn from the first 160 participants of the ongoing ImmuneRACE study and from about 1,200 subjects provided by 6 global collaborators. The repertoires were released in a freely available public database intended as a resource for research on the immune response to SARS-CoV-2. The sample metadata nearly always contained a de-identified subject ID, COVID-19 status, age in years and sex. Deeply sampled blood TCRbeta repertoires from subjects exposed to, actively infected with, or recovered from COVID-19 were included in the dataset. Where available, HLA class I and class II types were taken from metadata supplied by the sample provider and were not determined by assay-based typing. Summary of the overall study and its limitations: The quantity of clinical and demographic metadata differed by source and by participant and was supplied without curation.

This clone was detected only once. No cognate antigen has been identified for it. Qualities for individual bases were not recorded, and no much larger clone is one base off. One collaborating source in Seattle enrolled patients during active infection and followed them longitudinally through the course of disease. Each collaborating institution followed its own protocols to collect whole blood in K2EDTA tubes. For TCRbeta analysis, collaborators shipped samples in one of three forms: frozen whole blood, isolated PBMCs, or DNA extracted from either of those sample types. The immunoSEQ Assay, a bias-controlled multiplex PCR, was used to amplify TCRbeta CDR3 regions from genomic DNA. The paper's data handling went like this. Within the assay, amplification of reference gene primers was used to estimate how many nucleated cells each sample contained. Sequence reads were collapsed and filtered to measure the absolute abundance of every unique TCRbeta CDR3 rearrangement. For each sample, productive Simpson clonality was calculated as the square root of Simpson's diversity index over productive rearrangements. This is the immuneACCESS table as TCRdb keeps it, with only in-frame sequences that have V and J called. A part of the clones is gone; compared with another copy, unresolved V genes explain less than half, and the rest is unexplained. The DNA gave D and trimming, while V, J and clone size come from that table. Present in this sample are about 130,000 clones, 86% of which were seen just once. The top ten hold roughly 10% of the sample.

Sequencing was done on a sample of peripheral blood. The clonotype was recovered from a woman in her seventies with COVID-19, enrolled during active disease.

The encoded CDR3 is CASSEAYRGDEKLFF. The DNA sequence follows: TGTGCCAGCAGTGAAGCTTACAGGGGCGACGAAAAACTGTTTTTT. The receptor chain draws on TRBV6-1 and TRBJ1-4; 7 nucleotides in the junction match TRBD1. As encoded in the germline V gene, CDR1 is MNHNS while CDR2 is SASEGT. From its cysteine to its phenylalanine, the CDR3 spans 15 amino acids. Just the 45-base CDR3 DNA is kept, in frame starting at base 1. V is pruned by 0 bases and J by 8 bases, leaving 6 bases of the junction without a gene match.